This is a list of T cell receptor beta chains from one sample in a study of blood T cell repertoires in COVID-19. TCRdb's copy holds only in-frame clones and misses some; the assay was immunoSEQ multiplex PCR. The sample includes around 300,000 clones, 85% to 90% of them seen just once. The sample comprised PBMCs or T cells enriched from blood (not recorded which). These receptors were taken from a woman in her late teens or twenties who had recovered from COVID-19. The CDR3 runs from the conserved cysteine through the conserved F or W. A D gene is named only where the DNA matches it firmly. Clone size, where shown, is once, few, many, or a class for clones that have expanded.

j_call	v_call	clone_size	cdr3_length	d_call	cdr3_aa	cdr3_nt
TRBJ1-6	TRBV18	NA	13	NA	CASSLGGDSPLHF	TGTGCCAGCTCACTCGGGGGGGATTCACCCCTCCACTTT
TRBJ2-5	TRBV19	NA	17	TRBD2	CASSSGSGGYGRETQYF	TGTGCCAGTAGTAGTGGTAGCGGGGGATACGGAAGAGAGACCCAGTACTTC
TRBJ2-3	TRBV5-4	NA	15	NA	CASSWGGRGTDTQYF	TGTGCCAGCAGCTGGGGGGGCAGGGGAACAGATACGCAGTATTTT
TRBJ1-1	TRBV19	NA	12	NA	CASRPIRGEAFF	TGTGCCAGTCGTCCAATCCGGGGGGAAGCTTTCTTT
TRBJ2-2	TRBV4-1	NA	17	TRBD1	CASSQTSDRVGTGELFF	TGCGCCAGCAGCCAAACCTCCGACAGGGTGGGCACCGGGGAGCTGTTTTTT
TRBJ2-7	TRBV27	NA	15	TRBD2	CASRPGTSGGSEQYF	TGTGCCAGCAGACCCGGGACTAGCGGGGGAAGCGAGCAGTACTTC
TRBJ2-7	TRBV5-5	once	17	TRBD2	CASSLRLAGEPTYEQYF	TGTGCCAGCAGCTTGAGACTAGCGGGGGAACCCACCTACGAGCAGTACTTC
TRBJ1-2	TRBV5-1	NA	13	NA	CASSLGQNYGYTF	TGCGCCAGCAGCTTGGGACAGAACTATGGCTACACCTTC
TRBJ1-2	TRBV9	NA	13	NA	CASSVDGRAGYTF	TGTGCCAGCAGCGTAGACGGCAGGGCTGGCTACACCTTC
TRBJ2-1	TRBV7-9	NA	18	TRBD2	CASSSGLAGGSSYNEQFF	TGTGCCAGCAGCTCAGGACTAGCGGGGGGGAGCTCCTACAATGAGCAGTTCTTC
TRBJ2-1	TRBV5-1	NA	17	NA	CASSLVSRAPLYNEQFF	TGCGCCAGCAGCTTGGTGTCCCGAGCCCCTCTCTACAATGAGCAGTTCTTC
TRBJ2-3	TRBV27	NA	14	NA	CASMGWGPTDTQYF	TGTGCCAGCATGGGATGGGGGCCCACAGATACGCAGTATTTT
TRBJ1-6	TRBV6-5	NA	14	TRBD1	CASGRQGINSPLHF	TGTGCCAGTGGTAGACAGGGGATAAATTCACCCCTCCACTTT
TRBJ1-1	TRBV6-5	NA	12	NA	CASSDRNTEAFF	TGTGCCAGCAGCGACAGGAACACTGAAGCTTTCTTT
TRBJ2-2	TRBV7-2	NA	14	TRBD1	CASSQGGNTGELFF	TGTGCCAGCAGCCAAGGGGGCAACACCGGGGAGCTGTTTTTT
TRBJ2-1	TRBV14	NA	15	NA	CASSQASGVGYEQFF	TGTGCCAGCAGCCAAGCATCAGGGGTTGGTTATGAGCAGTTCTTC
TRBJ1-2	TRBV2	NA	14	NA	CASSVRGEDYGYTF	TGTGCCAGCAGTGTCAGGGGAGAGGACTATGGCTACACCTTC
TRBJ1-6	TRBV4-2	NA	16	TRBD1	CASSQDRDRGYSPLHF	TGTGCCAGCAGCCAAGATCGGGACAGGGGTTATTCACCCCTCCACTTT
TRBJ2-3	TRBV11-2	NA	15	TRBD1	CASSRDRGFTDTQYF	TGTGCCAGCAGCCGGGACAGGGGCTTCACAGATACGCAGTATTTT
TRBJ1-1	TRBV6-5	NA	14	TRBD1	CASRLGQENTEAFF	TGTGCCAGCAGACTGGGACAGGAGAACACTGAAGCTTTCTTT
TRBJ2-5	TRBV11-2	NA	16	TRBD2	CASSLVTSGVGETQYF	TGTGCCAGCAGCTTAGTAACTAGCGGCGTCGGGGAGACCCAGTACTTC
TRBJ1-1	TRBV2	NA	15	NA	CASNSPAARGTEAFF	TGTGCCAGCAATAGCCCAGCGGCACGGGGCACTGAAGCTTTCTTT
TRBJ2-1	TRBV5-6	NA	14	NA	CASSPGTYYNEQFF	TGTGCCAGCAGCCCGGGGACATACTACAATGAGCAGTTCTTC
TRBJ1-6	TRBV19	NA	16	NA	CASSIEQGSYNSPLHF	TGTGCCAGTAGTATCGAGCAGGGCTCCTATAATTCACCCCTCCACTTT
TRBJ2-7	TRBV3-1/TRBV3-2	NA	14	NA	CASSQDYSNYEQYF	TGTGCCAGCAGCCAAGATTACAGTAATTACGAGCAGTACTTC
TRBJ1-2	TRBV19	NA	13	TRBD1	CASSLQGNYGYTF	TGTGCCAGTAGTTTACAGGGGAACTATGGCTACACCTTC
TRBJ2-1	TRBV5-6	NA	15	NA	CASSFTRQTYNEQFF	TGTGCCAGCAGCTTCACCAGGCAGACCTACAATGAGCAGTTCTTC
TRBJ2-1	TRBV6-5	NA	14	TRBD2	CASGSGTSYNEQFF	TGTGCCAGCGGCTCCGGGACTAGCTACAATGAGCAGTTCTTC
TRBJ1-5	TRBV27	NA	19	TRBD1	CASTRFGVTGGYNNQPQHF	TGTGCCAGCACCCGATTCGGGGTTACAGGGGGCTATAACAATCAGCCCCAGCATTTT
TRBJ2-5	TRBV3-1/TRBV3-2	NA	16	TRBD1	CASSQVTGASFETQYF	TGTGCCAGCAGCCAAGTGACAGGGGCATCGTTTGAGACCCAGTACTTC
TRBJ1-5	TRBV6-1	NA	14	NA	CASSEIQGNQPQHF	TGTGCCAGCAGTGAGATCCAGGGTAATCAGCCCCAGCATTTT
TRBJ2-7	TRBV11-2	NA	12	NA	CASSPPVYEQYF	TGTGCCAGCAGCCCCCCTGTGTACGAGCAGTACTTC
TRBJ1-2	TRBV27	NA	15	TRBD1	CASSPGTGRFYGYTF	TGTGCCAGCAGCCCTGGGACAGGGAGATTCTATGGCTACACCTTC
TRBJ2-3	TRBV2	NA	15	TRBD1	CASSWDRAREDTQYF	TGTGCCAGCAGTTGGGACAGGGCGAGAGAGGATACGCAGTATTTT
TRBJ1-1	TRBV12-3/TRBV12-4	NA	13	NA	CASSFTGPGEAFF	TGTGCCAGCAGTTTCACAGGGCCGGGGGAAGCTTTCTTT
TRBJ1-1	TRBV7-3	NA	14	NA	CASSLNRDDTEAFF	TGTGCCAGCAGCCTCAACAGGGACGACACTGAAGCTTTCTTT
TRBJ1-2	TRBV28	NA	14	NA	CASSTPLSAYGYTF	TGTGCCAGCAGTACTCCCCTTTCTGCTTATGGCTACACCTTC
TRBJ1-2	TRBV6-6	NA	19	TRBD1	CASSRGGRTGGAGIGGYTF	TGTGCCAGCAGCCGAGGAGGAAGGACAGGGGGCGCAGGTATAGGAGGCTACACCTTC
TRBJ1-2	TRBV5-1	NA	14	NA	CASSLAASPGGYTF	TGCGCCAGCAGCTTGGCGGCCTCCCCGGGGGGCTACACCTTC
TRBJ1-1	TRBV4-2	NA	15	NA	CASSLRGGEGTEAFF	TGTGCCAGCAGCCTCCGGGGAGGGGAAGGTACTGAAGCTTTCTTT
TRBJ2-1	TRBV5-1	NA	13	NA	CASSLESYNEQFF	TGCGCCAGCAGCTTAGAGAGCTACAATGAGCAGTTCTTC
TRBJ2-1	TRBV12-3/TRBV12-4	NA	12	NA	CASSFLVNEQFF	TGTGCCAGCAGTTTTCTAGTAAATGAGCAGTTCTTC
TRBJ1-5	TRBV6-8	NA	16	NA	CASSYSTGSNNQPQHF	TGTGCCAGCAGTTACTCGACAGGCAGCAACAATCAGCCCCAGCATTTT
TRBJ2-6	TRBV30	NA	19	TRBD1	CACLPGTGSLSSGANVLTF	TGTGCCTGCCTACCCGGGACAGGGTCCCTTAGCTCTGGGGCCAACGTCCTGACTTTC
TRBJ2-2	TRBV10-2	NA	13	NA	CASSESRVGELFF	TGCGCCAGCAGTGAGTCGAGGGTGGGGGAGCTGTTTTTT
TRBJ1-5	TRBV5-6	NA	17	TRBD1	CASSLAQGGNGNQPQHF	TGTGCCAGCAGCTTGGCCCAGGGGGGCAATGGCAATCAGCCCCAGCATTTT
TRBJ1-5	TRBV6-2/TRBV6-3	few	13	NA	CASSPQGNQPQHF	TGTGCCAGCAGCCCACAGGGAAATCAGCCCCAGCATTTT
TRBJ1-1	TRBV6-6	NA	14	NA	CASRARQGSTEAFF	TGTGCCAGCAGAGCCCGGCAGGGATCCACTGAAGCTTTCTTT
TRBJ1-4	TRBV14	NA	16	NA	CASSPHPLATNEKLFF	TGTGCCAGCAGCCCGCACCCACTTGCAACTAATGAAAAACTGTTTTTT
TRBJ2-2	TRBV10-1	NA	12	NA	CASSYGTGELFF	TGCGCCAGCAGTTACGGGACCGGGGAGCTGTTTTTT
TRBJ1-2	TRBV3-1/TRBV3-2	once	14	NA	CASSQWGQGYGYTF	TGTGCCAGCAGCCAGTGGGGCCAGGGGTATGGCTACACCTTC
TRBJ1-2	TRBV7-2	NA	15	NA	CASSPSGRVAYGYTF	TGTGCCAGCAGCCCTAGCGGCAGGGTAGCCTATGGCTACACCTTC
TRBJ2-5	TRBV5-8	once	16	TRBD2	CASSLVGTSGLETQYF	TGTGCCAGCAGCTTGGTTGGGACTAGCGGGTTGGAGACCCAGTACTTC
TRBJ2-3	TRBV5-1	NA	17	TRBD2	CASSLVASGGGTDTQYF	TGCGCCAGCAGCTTGGTGGCTAGCGGGGGCGGCACAGATACGCAGTATTTT
TRBJ1-4	TRBV6-5	NA	15	TRBD1	CASSRRQGTVEKLFF	TGTGCCAGCAGTAGACGACAGGGGACGGTTGAAAAACTGTTTTTT